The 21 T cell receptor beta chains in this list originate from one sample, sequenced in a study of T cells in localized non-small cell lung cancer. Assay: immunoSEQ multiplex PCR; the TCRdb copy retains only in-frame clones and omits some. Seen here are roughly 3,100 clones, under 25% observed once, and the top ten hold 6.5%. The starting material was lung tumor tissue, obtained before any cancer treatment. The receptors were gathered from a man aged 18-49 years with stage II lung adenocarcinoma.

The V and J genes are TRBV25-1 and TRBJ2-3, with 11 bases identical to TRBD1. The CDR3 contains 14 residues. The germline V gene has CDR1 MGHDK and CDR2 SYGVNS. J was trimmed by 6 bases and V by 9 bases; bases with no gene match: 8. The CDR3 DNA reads TGTGCCAGTAGGACAGGGGGCGTGTTGGATACGCAGTATTTT. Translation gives CASRTGGVLDTQYF.

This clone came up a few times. CDR3 protein: CASSLRTVVYGYTF. The DNA of the CDR3 is TGTGCCAGCAGTTTACGGACAGTAGTCTATGGCTACACCTTC. The chain has TRBV28 and TRBJ1-2, with D possibly being TRBD1 (6 bases). Trimming took off 2 bases at V and 4 bases at J, with 11 bases between the two ends. This CDR3 is built from 14 residues. Germline values: CDR1 MDHEN, CDR2 SYDVKM.

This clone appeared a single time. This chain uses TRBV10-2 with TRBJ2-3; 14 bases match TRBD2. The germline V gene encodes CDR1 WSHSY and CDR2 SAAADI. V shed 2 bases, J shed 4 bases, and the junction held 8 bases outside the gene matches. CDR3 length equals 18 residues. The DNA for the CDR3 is TGCGCCAGCAGTGAGCCCAGGACTAGCGGGGGGCACCCAGATACGCAGTATTTT. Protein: CASSEPRTSGGHPDTQYF.

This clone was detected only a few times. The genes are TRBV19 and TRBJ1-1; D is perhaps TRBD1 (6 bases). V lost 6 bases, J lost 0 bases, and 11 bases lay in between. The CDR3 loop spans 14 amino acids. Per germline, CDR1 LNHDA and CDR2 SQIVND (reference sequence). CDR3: CASSRQEVNTEAFF. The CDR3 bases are TGTGCCAGTAGCCGACAGGAGGTGAACACTGAAGCTTTCTTT.

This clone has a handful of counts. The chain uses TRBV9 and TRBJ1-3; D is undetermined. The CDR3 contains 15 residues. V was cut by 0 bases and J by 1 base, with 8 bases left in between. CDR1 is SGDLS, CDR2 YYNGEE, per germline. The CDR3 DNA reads TGTGCCAGCAGCGTAGGAGGGATTTCTGGAAACACCATATATTTT. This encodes CASSVGGISGNTIYF.

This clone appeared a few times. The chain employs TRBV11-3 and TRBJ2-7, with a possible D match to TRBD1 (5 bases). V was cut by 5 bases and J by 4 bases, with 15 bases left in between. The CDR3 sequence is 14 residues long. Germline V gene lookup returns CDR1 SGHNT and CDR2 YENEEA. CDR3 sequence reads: CASSPLNRLYEQYF. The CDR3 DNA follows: TGTGCCAGCAGCCCTCTAAACAGGCTTTACGAGCAGTACTTC.

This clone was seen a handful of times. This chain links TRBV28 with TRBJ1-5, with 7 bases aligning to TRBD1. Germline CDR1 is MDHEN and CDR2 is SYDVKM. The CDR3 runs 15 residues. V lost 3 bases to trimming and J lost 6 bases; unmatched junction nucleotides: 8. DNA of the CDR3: TGTGCCAGCAGTTTCCGGACAGGATGGAGTCAGCCCCAGCATTTT. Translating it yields CASSFRTGWSQPQHF.

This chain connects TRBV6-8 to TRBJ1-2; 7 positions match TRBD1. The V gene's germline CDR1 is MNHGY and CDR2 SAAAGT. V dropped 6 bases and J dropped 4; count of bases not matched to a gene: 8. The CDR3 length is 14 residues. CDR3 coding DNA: TGTGCCAGCAGCACAGCCGGGACAGCCTATGGCTACACCTTC. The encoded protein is CASSTAGTAYGYTF.

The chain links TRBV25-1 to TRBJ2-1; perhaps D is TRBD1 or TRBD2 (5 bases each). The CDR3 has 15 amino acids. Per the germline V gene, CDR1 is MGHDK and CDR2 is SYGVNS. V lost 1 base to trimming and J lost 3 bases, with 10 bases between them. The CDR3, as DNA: TGTGCCAGCAGTGAATTAGGGACGGACTACAATGAGCAGTTCTTC. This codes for CASSELGTDYNEQFF.

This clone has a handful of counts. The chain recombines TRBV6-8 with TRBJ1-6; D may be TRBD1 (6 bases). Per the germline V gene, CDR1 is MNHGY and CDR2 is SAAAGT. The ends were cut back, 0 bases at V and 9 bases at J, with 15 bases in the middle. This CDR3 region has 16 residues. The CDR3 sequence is CASSYSDAGAGSPLHF. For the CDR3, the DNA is TGTGCCAGCAGTTACTCGGACGCAGGGGCAGGTTCACCCCTCCACTTT.

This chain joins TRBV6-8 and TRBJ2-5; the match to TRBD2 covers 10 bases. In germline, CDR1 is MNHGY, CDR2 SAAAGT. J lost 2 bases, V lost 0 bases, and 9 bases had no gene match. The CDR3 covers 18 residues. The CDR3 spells CASSYSIVPSGGQETQYF. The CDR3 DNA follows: TGTGCCAGCAGTTACTCGATCGTGCCTAGCGGGGGTCAAGAGACCCAGTACTTC.

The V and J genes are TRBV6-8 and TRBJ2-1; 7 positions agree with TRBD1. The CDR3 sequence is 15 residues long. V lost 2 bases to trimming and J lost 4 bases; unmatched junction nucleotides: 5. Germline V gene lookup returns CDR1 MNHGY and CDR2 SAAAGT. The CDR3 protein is CASSYGEQGYNEQFF. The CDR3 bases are TGTGCCAGCAGTTACGGGGAACAGGGGTACAATGAGCAGTTCTTC.

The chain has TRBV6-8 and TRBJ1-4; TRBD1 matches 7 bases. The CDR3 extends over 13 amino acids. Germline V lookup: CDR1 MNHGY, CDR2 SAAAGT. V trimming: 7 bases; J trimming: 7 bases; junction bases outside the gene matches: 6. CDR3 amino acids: CASTQGGSEKLFF. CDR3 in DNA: TGTGCCAGCACTCAGGGGGGGAGTGAAAAACTGTTTTTT.

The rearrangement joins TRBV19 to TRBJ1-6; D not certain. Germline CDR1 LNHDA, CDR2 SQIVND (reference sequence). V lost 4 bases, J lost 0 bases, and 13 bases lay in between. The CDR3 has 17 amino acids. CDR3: CASSNPPRSSYNSPLHF. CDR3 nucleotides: TGTGCCAGTAGTAATCCACCCAGGAGCTCCTATAATTCACCCCTCCACTTT.

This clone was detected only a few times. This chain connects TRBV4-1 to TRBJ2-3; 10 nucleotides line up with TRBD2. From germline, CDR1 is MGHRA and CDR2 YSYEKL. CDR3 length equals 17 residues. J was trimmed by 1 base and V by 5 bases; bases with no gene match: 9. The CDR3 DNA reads TGCGCCAGCAGCTACTCTCCTAGCGGGGGTGGCACAGATACGCAGTATTTT. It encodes CASSYSPSGGGTDTQYF.

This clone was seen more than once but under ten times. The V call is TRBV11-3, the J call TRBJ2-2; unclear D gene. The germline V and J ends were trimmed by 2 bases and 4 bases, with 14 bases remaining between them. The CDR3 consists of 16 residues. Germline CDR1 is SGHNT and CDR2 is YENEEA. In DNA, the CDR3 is TGTGCCAGCAGCTTAAGGCCCAACCTAGGCACCGGGGAGCTGTTTTTT. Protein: CASSLRPNLGTGELFF.

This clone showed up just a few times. The CDR3 is CASSQEDRGLSGANVLTF. The CDR3 DNA reads TGCGCCAGCAGCCAAGAGGACAGGGGCCTCTCTGGGGCCAACGTCCTGACTTTC. The chain employs TRBV4-1 and TRBJ2-6, with 9 bases that match TRBD1. Germline CDR1 and CDR2: MGHRA and YSYEKL. V gave up 0 bases and J gave up 0 bases; unmatched junction bases: 3. This CDR3 has 18 residues.

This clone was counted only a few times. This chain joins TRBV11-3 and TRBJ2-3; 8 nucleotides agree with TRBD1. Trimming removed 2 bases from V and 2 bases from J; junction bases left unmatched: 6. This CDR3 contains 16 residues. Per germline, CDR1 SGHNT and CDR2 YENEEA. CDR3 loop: CASSLLTGQATDTQYF. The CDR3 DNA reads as TGTGCCAGCAGCTTACTAACGGGACAGGCCACAGATACGCAGTATTTT.

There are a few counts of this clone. CDR3 bases: TGTGCCAGCAGTGAAGCGAGGACGGACACAGATACGCAGTATTTT. It translates to CASSEARTDTDTQYF. The chain employs TRBV6-1 and TRBJ2-3; unclear D gene. Germline V gives CDR1 MNHNS, CDR2 SASEGT. The length of the CDR3 is 15 residues. The V end was cut by 0 bases, the J end by 2 bases, with 9 bases between.

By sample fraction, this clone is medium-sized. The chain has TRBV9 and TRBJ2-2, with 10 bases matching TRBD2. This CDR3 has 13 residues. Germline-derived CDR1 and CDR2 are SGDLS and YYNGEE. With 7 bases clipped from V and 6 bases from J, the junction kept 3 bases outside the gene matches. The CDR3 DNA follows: TGTGCCAGCTCTAGCGGGGGCCCCGGGGAGCTGTTTTTT. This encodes CASSSGGPGELFF.

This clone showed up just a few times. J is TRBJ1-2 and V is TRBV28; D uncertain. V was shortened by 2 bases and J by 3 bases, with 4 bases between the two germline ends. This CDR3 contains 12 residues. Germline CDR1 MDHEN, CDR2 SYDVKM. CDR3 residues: CASSLTHYGYTF. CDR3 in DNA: TGTGCCAGCAGTTTAACACACTATGGCTACACCTTC.